This TCR beta chain derives from a study of a mutant IDH1 vaccine in newly diagnosed glioma. Study overall: First vaccine doses came 4-6 weeks after radiotherapy alone, or with temozolomide cycles.

This CDR3 region has 12 residues. Per germline, CDR1 MNHEY and CDR2 SVGAGI. V gave up 7 bases and J gave up 5 bases, with 11 bases separating them. Clones were read by immunoSEQ multiplex PCR, and TCRdb kept only the in-frame ones, dropping some. The repertoire holds roughly 110,000 clones, 85% to 90% seen once, with around 0.61% in the top ten. Concerning this clone itself: What it binds is unknown.

Time point specified: week 11, during vaccination. Each dose of the vaccine consisted of 300 ug of mutant IDH1 20-mer peptide, with topical imiquimod. The material sequenced was PBMCs, taken from a glioma patient whose treatment included an IDH1 peptide vaccine. The rearrangement uses TRBV6-5 and TRBJ2-5, with D unclear. This clonotype originated in a woman in her fifties or sixties with glioma. CDR3 in DNA: TGTGCCAGCATGTCGGCTGCTGAGACCCAGTACTTC. This translates into CASMSAAETQYF.